These T cell receptor beta chains were read from a single sample in a study of OX40 agonist ivuxolimab in advanced cancers. The method was immunoSEQ multiplex PCR; TCRdb's version includes in-frame clones alone and lacks a portion of them. The table lists fewer than 90,000 clones, 85% to 90% of them singletons. This specimen consisted of CD4+ or CD8+ T cells sorted from blood, obtained in a trial of the OX40 agonist ivuxolimab. Receptors were obtained from an adult with an advanced solid tumor such as melanoma, head and neck, liver or kidney cancer. Both conserved end residues are part of each CDR3. A D gene is named only where the DNA matches it firmly. Where a row states a size, it is once, few, many or the class of an expanded clone; other rows omit it.

d_gene	v_gene	abundance	j_gene	CDR3nt	CDR3aa
NA	TRBV5-1	NA	TRBJ1-5	TGCGCCAGCAGCTCGACCGGGACACCCAATCAGCCCCAGCATTTT	CASSSTGTPNQPQHF
TRBD1	TRBV7-2	NA	TRBJ1-1	TGTGCCAGCAGCTTACTGGACAGGAGCTTTGGGGCTTTCTTT	CASSLLDRSFGAFF
TRBD2	TRBV9	NA	TRBJ2-3	TGTGCCAGCAGCGCCCGGCAGTGGGAGGGAGATACGCAGTATTTT	CASSARQWEGDTQYF
NA	TRBV5-4	NA	TRBJ2-1	TGTGCCAGCAGCCCCGGGGGGCTTAGCGACAATGAGCAGTTCTTC	CASSPGGLSDNEQFF
NA	TRBV5-4	NA	TRBJ2-5	TGTGCCAGCACTTCATTGGCCGGGCGCGGCAGGGAGACCCAGTACTTC	CASTSLAGRGRETQYF
TRBD2	TRBV9	once	TRBJ2-7	TGTGCCAGCAGCGTAGCGGGAGGAGCGGCCGAGCAGTACTTC	CASSVAGGAAEQYF
NA	TRBV19	NA	TRBJ1-5	TGTGCCAGTAGTATACGTGGGCGCATTCAGCCCCAGCATTTT	CASSIRGRIQPQHF
NA	TRBV7-2	once	TRBJ1-1	TGTGCCAGCAGCTTACGTTTGAGAACTGAAGCTTTCTTT	CASSLRLRTEAFF
NA	TRBV11-2	NA	TRBJ2-5	TGTGCCAGCATGACCGGAGGGAAAGAGACCCAGTACTTC	CASMTGGKETQYF
NA	TRBV12-5	few	TRBJ1-2	TGTGCTAGTGGTTTGGTACCCCCCCGGGACCTCTATGGCTACACCTTC	CASGLVPPRDLYGYTF
NA	TRBV4-3	few	TRBJ1-2	TGCGCCAGCAGCCAAGAGTCGGCTGGGGGTAACTATGGCTACACCTTC	CASSQESAGGNYGYTF
NA	TRBV7-3	NA	TRBJ1-6	TGTGCCAGCGGTTGGGGCCGGGGTTCACCCCTCCACTTT	CASGWGRGSPLHF
NA	TRBV7-2	NA	TRBJ2-6	TGTGCCAGCAGCTTATACGCAGGGGGGGCCAACGTCCTGACTTTC	CASSLYAGGANVLTF
TRBD1	TRBV27	few	TRBJ2-3	TGTGCCAGCAGGCCAAGACCTCCGGGACAGGGGTTGGGCGGGTTCACAGATACGCAGTATTTT	CASRPRPPGQGLGGFTDTQYF
NA	TRBV5-1	NA	TRBJ1-6	TGCGCCAGCAGCGCGCCTGAGAGTAATTCACCCCTCCACTTT	CASSAPESNSPLHF